The 16 T cell receptor beta chains below come from one sample, sequenced in a study of vaccination effects on CD4 cells after COVID-19. It was after 10 days of culture that CD4+ T cells were isolated. Everyone in the study got two shots of either the BNT162b2 or mRNA-1273 vaccine. For these receptors, no antigen is known. Data came from immunoSEQ multiplex PCR; TCRdb stores just in-frame clones and leaves some out. Among about 45,000 clones listed, 60% to 75% were seen once. The specimen comprised CD4+ T cells from PBMCs cultured without peptide, sampled after COVID-19 vaccination. These receptors came from a human donor who received a COVID-19 vaccine.

This clone appeared a few times. V and J are TRBV30 and TRBJ1-4; 7 bases fit TRBD1. CDR1 and CDR2 from the germline V gene are GTSNPN and SVGIG (reference sequence). J gave up 6 bases and V 0 bases, and 16 bases lay outside the gene matches. The CDR3 contains 18 residues. CDR3 DNA sequence: TGTGCCTGGAGTGTTCTGGGGGACAGCGAGGAGTTGGATGAAAAACTGTTTTTT. Its protein is CAWSVLGDSEELDEKLFF.

CDR3 nucleotides: TGCAGCGTTATCTGGAGCGGGGGGCTTTCAGATACGCAGTATTTT. Residues: CSVIWSGGLSDTQYF. The chain recombines TRBV29-1 with TRBJ2-3; TRBD2 matches 9 bases. V gave up 5 bases and J gave up 4 bases; unmatched junction bases: 10. The germline CDR1 and CDR2 sequences are SQVTM and ANQGSEA. CDR3 length: 15 amino acids.

The genes are TRBV7-8 and TRBJ1-1, with D possibly being TRBD1 (6 bases). The CDR3 totals 16 residues. V was trimmed by 5 bases and J by 1 base, leaving 17 bases between them. Germline lookup yields CDR1 SGHVS and CDR2 FQNEAQ. The DNA of the CDR3 is TGTGCCAGCAGCCCCTCTATAGGGGGGGAGAACACTGAAGCTTTCTTT. It specifies CASSPSIGGENTEAFF.

This clone was seen more than once but under ten times. The J gene is TRBJ2-5, the V gene TRBV29-1; D ambiguous. Looked up from germline, CDR1 is SQVTM and CDR2 is ANQGSEA. Deletions cut 1 base from V and 1 base from J, with 4 bases between. This CDR3 spans 12 amino acids. DNA of the CDR3: TGCAGCGTTGAAGCAAGCCAAGAGACCCAGTACTTC. It codes for CSVEASQETQYF.

CDR3 DNA: TGTGCCAGCAGCTCCGGAGTCCTTGAAGGGATATACTTC. This gives the protein CASSSGVLEGIYF. This chain joins TRBV27 and TRBJ2-7; D uncertain. V was pared by 6 bases and J by 13 bases, with 22 bases between. The V gene's germline CDR1 is MNHEY and CDR2 SMNVEV (reference sequence). The CDR3 is 13 residues long.

The chain recombines TRBV5-5 with TRBJ1-6; D is undetermined. V was cut by 5 bases and J by 8 bases, with 20 bases left in between. The germline gives CDR1 SGHKS, CDR2 YYEKEE (reference sequence). The CDR3 runs 16 residues. CDR3 loop: CASRYGAEGGYSPLHF. Here the CDR3 DNA reads TGTGCCAGCAGGTACGGCGCGGAAGGTGGATATTCACCCCTCCACTTT.

This rearrangement joins TRBV19 to TRBJ1-5; D is uncertain. V shed 8 bases and J shed 5 bases, with 19 bases lying between them. This CDR3 contains 15 residues. CDR1 and CDR2 (germline): LNHDA, SQIVND (reference sequence). In DNA, the CDR3 is TGTGCCAGTGGGGTCATTGGGCAGACCGATCAGCCCCAGCATTTT. This gives the protein CASGVIGQTDQPQHF. The full variable domain, completed using reference TRBV19 and TRBJ1-5, is DGGITQSPKYLFRKEGQNVTLSCEQNLNHDAMYWYRQDPGQGLRLIYYSQIVNDFQKGDIAEGYSVSREKKESFPLTVTSAQKNPTAFYLCASGVIGQTDQPQHFGDGTRLSIL.

This clone was seen only a few times. This sequence joins TRBV7-9 and TRBJ1-6; possibly TRBD1 for D (5 bases). The CDR3 spans 14 residues. Germline values: CDR1 SEHNR, CDR2 FQNEAQ (reference sequence). V dropped 6 bases and J dropped 5 bases, with 11 bases sitting between them. DNA for the CDR3: TGTGCCAGCAGGACAGCCCAGAATAATTCACCCCTCCACTTT. Protein: CASRTAQNNSPLHF.

CDR3 coding DNA: TGTGCCAGCAGCCCCGTGGACAGGGGGAACGAAAAACTGTTTTTT. Encoded protein: CASSPVDRGNEKLFF. The chain recombines TRBV7-8 with TRBJ1-4; 10 bases are a match to TRBD1. V was pared by 5 bases and J by 8 bases, with 8 bases of the junction left unmatched. Germline CDR1 is SGHVS and CDR2 is FQNEAQ. The CDR3 is made up of 15 amino acids. The full variable domain, rest sourced from reference TRBV7-8 and TRBJ1-4, is GAGVSQSPRYKVAKRGQDVALRCDPISGHVSLFWYQQALGQGPEFLTYFQNEAQLDKSGLPSDRFFAERPEGSVSTLKIQRTQQEDSAVYLCASSPVDRGNEKLFFGSGTQLSVL.

V usage is TRBV6-5 and J usage is TRBJ1-4; D ambiguous. The CDR3 is 11 amino acids. Germline V gene sequence: CDR1 MNHEY, CDR2 SVGAGI. Trimming stripped 6 bases from V and 8 bases from J, with 7 bases between. In DNA form, the CDR3 reads TGTGCCAGCAGGCAACCAGAAAAACTGTTTTTT. Translated: CASRQPEKLFF.

The chain couples TRBV19 to TRBJ2-7; D gene ambiguous. V shed 5 bases and J shed 3 bases, with 14 bases lying between them. The CDR3 sequence is 14 residues long. CDR1 is LNHDA and CDR2 is SQIVND in the germline V gene (reference sequence). In DNA, the CDR3 is TGTGCCAGTAGTCACTTCAGTACAAACTACGAGCAGTACTTC. Protein product: CASSHFSTNYEQYF.

This clone is judged medium-sized. The chain recombines TRBV12-3 or TRBV12-4 with TRBJ2-1; D unclear. V dropped 6 bases and J dropped 5 bases, with 11 bases sitting between them. This CDR3 has 13 residues. In DNA, the CDR3 is TGTGCCAGCAGGTTAAGGTTCCACAATGAGCAGTTCTTC. This translates into CASRLRFHNEQFF.

This chain links TRBV15 with TRBJ2-7, with D tentatively TRBD1 (6 bases). V was shortened by 0 bases and J by 1 base, with 19 bases between the two germline ends. This CDR3 has 18 amino acids. The germline gives CDR1 LNHNV, CDR2 YYDKDF (reference sequence). CDR3 nucleotides: TGTGCCACCAGCAGAGACCCGAGAACCGGGACATCGTCCTACGAGCAGTACTTC. It yields the protein CATSRDPRTGTSSYEQYF.

In this sample, this clone turned up a few times. The genes are TRBV6-5 and TRBJ2-7; D gene unclear. CDR3 size: 14 residues. Trimming took 2 bases from V and 5 from J, leaving 13 bases between them. In germline, CDR1 is MNHEY, CDR2 SVGAGI. In DNA, the CDR3 is TGTGCCAGCAGTTACAAAACCCCCCGGGACGAGCAGTACTTC. Residues: CASSYKTPRDEQYF.

The gene calls are TRBV25-1 and TRBJ2-4; 7 bases line up with TRBD2. Unmatched junction bases numbered 5, after V lost 3 bases and J lost 0 bases. Germline loops: CDR1 MGHDK, CDR2 SYGVNS. The CDR3 has 16 amino acids. The CDR3 coding sequence is TGTGCCAGCAGTGAGGGATGGGAGGGAGCCAAAAACATTCAGTACTTC. It yields the protein CASSEGWEGAKNIQYF.

The CDR3 DNA follows: TGCGCCAGCAGTCCCGGGGGACGAGATACGCAGTATTTT. Translation gives CASSPGGRDTQYF. The J gene is TRBJ2-3, the V gene TRBV5-1, with D possibly matching TRBD2 (6 bases). Germline-derived CDR1 and CDR2 are SGHRS and YFSETQ. The CDR3 is 13 amino acids. Trimming shortened V by 5 bases and J by 5 bases, and 12 bases separated the two germline ends.